One and the same sample provided the 22 T cell receptor beta chains below, sequenced in a study of T cells in localized non-small cell lung cancer. TCRdb's table, derived via immunoSEQ multiplex PCR, lists solely in-frame clones and lacks some. In the table there are 30,000 to 35,000 clones, about nine tenths of which are singletons. The specimen comprised peripheral blood, sampled before any cancer treatment. These receptors all come from a woman aged 40-75 years with stage I lung adenocarcinoma.

The rearrangement links TRBV6-5 to TRBJ1-2; possibly TRBD1 for D (5 bases). V lost 0 bases, J lost 8 bases, and 13 bases lay in between. The CDR3 loop spans 14 amino acids. From germline, CDR1 is MNHEY and CDR2 SVGAGI. CDR3 in amino acids: CASSYSSQGRGYTF. For the CDR3, the DNA is TGTGCCAGCAGTTACTCGAGTCAGGGTAGGGGCTACACCTTC.

The J gene is TRBJ2-5, the V gene TRBV7-6; D assignment may be TRBD1 or TRBD2 (6 bases each). Trimming stripped 4 bases from V and 13 bases from J, with 28 bases between. Germline V lookup: CDR1 SGHVS, CDR2 FNYEAQ. The CDR3 extends over 16 amino acids. CDR3 protein: CASSSHNRGAWALGYF. The CDR3 nucleotides read TGTGCCAGCAGCTCGCATAATAGGGGGGCGTGGGCCTTAGGGTACTTC. The variable domain in full, with the rest retrieved from reference TRBV7-6 and TRBJ2-5, is GAGVSQSPRYKVTKRGQDVALRCDPISGHVSLYWYRQALGQGPEFLTYFNYEAQQDKSGLPNDRFSAERPEGSISTLTIQRTEQRDSAMYRCASSSHNRGAWALGYFGPGTRLLVL.

The V gene is TRBV2, the J gene TRBJ1-1, with 12 bases lining up with TRBD1. The CDR3 has 15 residues. With 7 bases clipped from V and 4 bases from J, the junction kept 7 bases outside the gene matches. Germline-derived CDR1 and CDR2 are SNHLY and FYNNEI. CDR3 loop: CASMPGQGAVTEAFF. The CDR3 region has the DNA TGTGCCAGCATGCCGGGACAGGGGGCGGTCACTGAAGCTTTCTTT.

The rearrangement links TRBV4-1 to TRBJ1-6, with D perhaps matching TRBD1 (6 bases). The CDR3 contains 15 residues. V was cut by 0 bases and J by 10 bases, with 13 bases left in between. Germline loops: CDR1 MGHRA, CDR2 YSYEKL. CDR3 bases: TGCGCCAGCAGCCAAGAGCTGAACAGGGCGTCACCCCTCCACTTT. Amino acids: CASSQELNRASPLHF.

V is TRBV15 and J is TRBJ2-2; a possible D gene is TRBD1 (6 bases). CDR1 and CDR2 from the germline V gene are LNHNV and YYDKDF (reference sequence). V shed 5 bases and J shed 5 bases, with 12 bases lying between them. The CDR3 is made up of 14 amino acids. The CDR3 is CATSGDTGTGELFF. The CDR3 DNA reads as TGTGCCACCAGCGGGGACACGGGGACCGGGGAGCTGTTTTTT.

This chain links TRBV5-1 with TRBJ1-2; unclear D gene. CDR1 SGHRS and CDR2 YFSETQ come from the germline V gene. Trimming took 5 bases from V and 4 from J, leaving 9 bases between them. The CDR3 covers 12 residues. CDR3 sequence (DNA): TGCGCCAGCAGTTCCGGGCGCTATGGCTACACCTTC. This translates into CASSSGRYGYTF.

In its sample, this clone was seen once. The V gene is TRBV9, the J gene TRBJ1-5; D may be TRBD1 (5 bases). The germline gives CDR1 SGDLS, CDR2 YYNGEE. V lost 4 bases and J 5 bases, leaving 22 bases between the germline ends. The CDR3 is made up of 17 amino acids. This CDR3 reads CASSPSTRGLPDQPQHF. As DNA, the CDR3 is TGTGCCAGCAGCCCCTCCACCCGGGGACTACCCGATCAGCCCCAGCATTTT.

CDR3 sequence (DNA): TGTGCCAGCAGCCAAGGGGGCGCGGGGCCCTACTCTGGAAACACCATATATTTT. This codes for CASSQGGAGPYSGNTIYF. The genes are TRBV7-9 and TRBJ1-3; TRBD1 agrees at 7 bases. The CDR3 totals 18 residues. V lost 5 bases to trimming and J lost 0 bases; unmatched junction nucleotides: 13. CDR1 and CDR2 from the germline V gene are SEHNR and FQNEAQ (reference sequence).

The gene calls are TRBV7-2 and TRBJ1-1; TRBD1 agrees at 8 bases. Looked up from germline, CDR1 is SGHTA and CDR2 is FQGNSA. The CDR3 consists of 18 residues. J lost 3 bases, V lost 2 bases, and 14 bases had no gene match. The CDR3 nucleotides read TGTGCCAGCAGCTTATTCCCCAGGGGGCGCCAAAAAGACACTGAAGCTTTCTTT. It specifies CASSLFPRGRQKDTEAFF.

The chain recombines TRBV15 with TRBJ2-7; 7 nucleotides align to TRBD1. J was trimmed by 2 bases and V by 5 bases; bases with no gene match: 9. The CDR3 is 15 residues long. CDR1 is LNHNV and CDR2 is YYDKDF in the germline V gene (reference sequence). The CDR3 here is CATSPRTDRAYEQYF. CDR3 bases: TGTGCCACCAGCCCCCGAACTGACAGGGCCTACGAGCAGTACTTC.

J is TRBJ1-5 and V is TRBV15; no reliable D call. This CDR3 region has 20 residues. V lost 0 bases, J lost 6 bases, and 27 bases lay in between. CDR1 LNHNV and CDR2 YYDKDF come from the germline V gene (reference sequence). The CDR3 sequence: CATSRDPPVRARKSIQPQHF. CDR3 coding DNA: TGTGCCACCAGCAGAGATCCGCCGGTGCGTGCGCGAAAATCCATTCAGCCCCAGCATTTT.

The chain couples TRBV28 to TRBJ1-1; no firm D call. Looked up from germline, CDR1 is MDHEN and CDR2 is SYDVKM. This CDR3 contains 14 residues. V lost 3 bases to trimming and J lost 6 bases, with 14 bases between them. The CDR3 reads CASSFPSRNAEAFF. In DNA form, the CDR3 reads TGTGCCAGCAGTTTTCCATCTCGAAACGCTGAAGCTTTCTTT.

The chain links TRBV28 to TRBJ1-3; the D is unclear. This CDR3 spans 15 amino acids. Trimming pared 0 bases from V and 0 bases from J, leaving 6 bases between. CDR1 and CDR2 (germline): MDHEN, SYDVKM. The CDR3 region is CASSLWGSSGNTIYF. In DNA form, the CDR3 reads TGTGCCAGCAGTTTATGGGGATCCTCTGGAAACACCATATATTTT.

The DNA for the CDR3 is TGTGCCAGCAGCTTAAGGCTAGCGGGGGGGCCCTACAATGAGCAGTTCTTC. Protein product: CASSLRLAGGPYNEQFF. This chain uses TRBV7-6 with TRBJ2-1; 12 nucleotides align to TRBD2. Germline lookup yields CDR1 SGHVS and CDR2 FNYEAQ. The V segment lost 2 bases and the J segment 2 bases; nucleotides outside the gene matches: 4. This CDR3 is 17 amino acids long.

The genes are TRBV6-5 and TRBJ1-6; TRBD1 matches 9 bases. Per germline, CDR1 MNHEY and CDR2 SVGAGI. This CDR3 is built from 15 residues. The ends lost 2 bases at V and 14 bases at J; junction bases unmatched: 10. The CDR3 sequence is CASSYGGQGFFTLHF. CDR3 in DNA: TGTGCCAGCAGTTACGGGGGACAGGGATTCTTCACCCTCCACTTT.

This clone was seen a single time. The V and J genes are TRBV7-9 and TRBJ2-1, with 13 nucleotides matching TRBD2. The CDR3 length is 15 residues. Germline V CDR1 and CDR2: SEHNR, FQNEAQ (reference sequence). V lost 5 bases to trimming and J lost 5 bases; unmatched junction nucleotides: 3. The CDR3 spells CASSPGLAGNNEQFF. The CDR3 DNA reads TGTGCCAGCAGCCCGGGACTAGCGGGGAACAATGAGCAGTTCTTC.

V and J are TRBV6-5 and TRBJ2-3; TRBD2 agrees at 11 bases. Per the germline V gene, CDR1 is MNHEY and CDR2 is SVGAGI. V was clipped by 2 bases and J by 6 bases; unmatched bases: 4. The CDR3 length is 15 residues. In nucleotides, the CDR3 is TGTGCCAGCAGTTACGTAGCGGGGGGGGGTGATACGCAGTATTTT. Amino acids: CASSYVAGGGDTQYF.

The V call is TRBV18, the J call TRBJ1-5; D is perhaps TRBD1 (6 bases). The V end lost 6 bases, the J end lost 4 bases, and 13 bases lay between the germline ends. This CDR3 region has 14 residues. Germline CDR1 is KGHSH and CDR2 is LQKENI. CDR3 in DNA: TGTGCCAGCTCCCTAGGACAGTCTAATCAGCCCCAGCATTTT. It is translated as CASSLGQSNQPQHF.

The CDR3 protein is CSVERSGVGNYGYTF. CDR3 nucleotide sequence: TGCAGCGTTGAAAGGTCAGGGGTCGGTAACTATGGCTACACCTTC. V usage is TRBV29-1 and J usage is TRBJ1-2; D perhaps matches TRBD1 (6 bases). Per the germline V gene, CDR1 is SQVTM and CDR2 is ANQGSEA. The CDR3 spans 15 residues. V was clipped by 2 bases and J by 1 base, with 14 bases between them.

J is TRBJ1-4 and V is TRBV7-9; 7 bases agree with TRBD1. The CDR3 length is 16 residues. Trimming cost V 4 bases and J 4 bases; bases outside gene matches: 9. Germline values: CDR1 SEHNR, CDR2 FQNEAQ (reference sequence). CDR3 nucleotides: TGTGCCAGCAGCTCTGGCTGGACAGGCTTTAATGAAAAACTGTTTTTT. Its protein product is CASSSGWTGFNEKLFF.

The chain joins TRBV2 to TRBJ2-7; D call uncertain. The CDR3 extends over 13 amino acids. CDR1 is SNHLY and CDR2 is FYNNEI in the germline V gene. V was cut by 4 bases and J by 0 bases, with 7 bases left in between. Here the CDR3 DNA reads TGTGCCAGCAGTGGTCCTAGCTCCTACGAGCAGTACTTC. Its protein product is CASSGPSSYEQYF.

This chain uses TRBV11-2 with TRBJ1-6, with D maybe TRBD1 (5 bases). CDR1 and CDR2 from the germline V gene are SGHAT and FQNNGV. The V gene lost 4 bases and the J gene lost 8 bases, with 12 bases spanning the gap. The CDR3 spans 14 residues. The CDR3 DNA reads as TGTGCCAGCAGCTCCTACGGGGGGGATTCACCCCTCCACTTT. It codes for CASSSYGGDSPLHF.